Following are 25 T cell receptor beta chains from one sample sequenced in a study of blood T cell repertoires in COVID-19. Only in-frame clones appear in the TCRdb table, and some are missing; sequencing was by immunoSEQ multiplex PCR. The sample holds 65,000 to 85,000 clones, over 75% seen once. Sequences were obtained from peripheral blood. All receptors derive from a woman between 18 and 30 years old with acute or convalescent COVID-19.

V usage is TRBV19 and J usage is TRBJ1-1, with D tentatively TRBD1 (6 bases). This CDR3 spans 15 amino acids. Trimming took 4 bases from V and 1 from J, leaving 13 bases between them. Germline values: CDR1 LNHDA, CDR2 SQIVND (reference sequence). CDR3: CASSTTGMGNTEAFF. In DNA, the CDR3 is TGTGCCAGTAGTACAACAGGGATGGGGAACACTGAAGCTTTCTTT.

V usage is TRBV7-2 and J usage is TRBJ1-1, with D possibly matching TRBD1 (5 bases). The CDR3 contains 12 residues. From germline, CDR1 is SGHTA and CDR2 FQGNSA. V was pared by 6 bases and J by 9 bases, with 14 bases between. Here the CDR3 reads CASRFPTGKAFF. The CDR3 DNA sequence: TGTGCCAGCAGATTTCCCACAGGAAAAGCTTTCTTT.

Only a few counts were recorded for this clone. The chain recombines TRBV6-5 with TRBJ1-1; D not certain. There are 14 residues in the CDR3. V was clipped by 2 bases and J by 1 base, with 8 bases between them. Germline V gene lookup returns CDR1 MNHEY and CDR2 SVGAGI. The CDR3 spells CASSYHPKNTEAFF. The DNA for the CDR3 is TGTGCCAGCAGTTACCATCCAAAGAACACTGAAGCTTTCTTT.

This chain connects TRBV5-1 to TRBJ2-7, with 7 bases lining up with TRBD2. CDR3 length: 15 amino acids. The V gene end was trimmed by 0 bases and the J gene end by 5 bases; junction bases not matched to a gene: 8. Looked up from germline, CDR1 is SGHRS and CDR2 is YFSETQ. CDR3 DNA sequence: TGCGCCAGCAGCTTGGAGCGGCGGGAGACGGACGAGCAGTACTTC. Its protein product is CASSLERRETDEQYF.

This chain uses TRBV6-2 or TRBV6-3 with TRBJ1-1, with no clear D. Germline assignment: CDR1 MNHEY and CDR2 SVGEGT. The CDR3 has 14 amino acids. The ends were cut back, 2 bases at V and 3 bases at J, with 10 bases in the middle. CDR3 residues: CASSYQSRDTEAFF. CDR3 DNA: TGTGCCAGCAGTTACCAGAGCCGGGACACTGAAGCTTTCTTT.

V gene TRBV27 combines with J gene TRBJ1-1; D might be TRBD1 (5 bases). The CDR3 length is 16 residues. V gave up 1 base and J gave up 0 bases, with 12 bases separating them. Germline V gene sequence: CDR1 MNHEY, CDR2 SMNVEV (reference sequence). The CDR3 here is CASSLLGGSMNTEAFF. DNA of the CDR3: TGTGCCAGCAGTTTATTGGGGGGAAGTATGAACACTGAAGCTTTCTTT.

This clone was counted a single time. This chain uses TRBV5-1 with TRBJ2-7; 10 nucleotides align to TRBD2. The CDR3 extends over 15 amino acids. Germline V gene data show CDR1 as SGHRS and CDR2 as YFSETQ. Trimming took 0 bases from V and 6 from J; bases not matched to a gene: 6. CDR3 protein: CASSLVGLAGVEQYF. CDR3 nucleotides: TGCGCCAGCAGCTTGGTTGGGCTAGCGGGGGTCGAGCAGTACTTC.

The J gene is TRBJ2-7, the V gene TRBV28, with D tentatively TRBD2 (6 bases). CDR1 is MDHEN, CDR2 SYDVKM, per germline. V lost 6 bases and J lost 7, with 13 bases in between. The CDR3 runs 12 residues. CDR3 sequence reads: CASSPGRLEQYF. In DNA form, the CDR3 reads TGTGCCAGCAGCCCAGGGAGGTTGGAGCAGTACTTC.

This chain links TRBV19 with TRBJ2-2; 10 bases map to TRBD2. The CDR3 runs to 17 residues. The J segment lost 7 bases and the V segment lost 3 bases, leaving 11 bases of the junction unmatched. Germline values: CDR1 LNHDA, CDR2 SQIVND (reference sequence). The CDR3 is CASSMELAGIRGGELFF. The CDR3 DNA is TGTGCCAGTAGTATGGAACTAGCGGGAATTAGGGGCGGGGAGCTGTTTTTT.

The chain links TRBV7-6 to TRBJ2-3; 13 bases line up with TRBD2. V lost 2 bases to trimming and J lost 5 bases; unmatched junction nucleotides: 7. The CDR3 contains 17 residues. CDR1 SGHVS and CDR2 FNYEAQ come from the germline V gene. The CDR3 region has the DNA TGTGCCAGCAGCTTACGGGTTCGGACTAGCGGGGGAGATACGCAGTATTTT. This codes for CASSLRVRTSGGDTQYF.

The V call is TRBV11-2, the J call TRBJ2-5, with 7 bases matching TRBD2. V shed 2 bases and J 5 bases; nucleotides not matched to a gene: 14. The CDR3 spans 17 residues. In germline, CDR1 is SGHAT, CDR2 FQNNGV. The CDR3 DNA sequence: TGTGCCAGCAGCTTATACCTCCCTCGGGGGGATGGTGAGACCCAGTACTTC. It yields the protein CASSLYLPRGDGETQYF.

V is TRBV5-4 and J is TRBJ2-1; 14 bases are a match to TRBD2. With V trimmed by 4 bases and J by 6 bases, 9 bases remained unmatched. Germline V gene data show CDR1 as SGHNT and CDR2 as YYREEE (reference sequence). The CDR3 covers 17 residues. The CDR3 sequence: CASSIPGLAGDSNEQFF. The CDR3 DNA follows: TGTGCCAGCAGCATCCCGGGACTAGCGGGAGATAGCAATGAGCAGTTCTTC.

V is TRBV4-3 and J is TRBJ2-5; 14 positions match TRBD2. The junction had 8 bases not matched to a gene; V was cut back by 2 bases and J by 6 bases. Germline CDR1 reads LGHNA; CDR2 reads YSLEER. The CDR3 covers 17 residues. CDR3 sequence (DNA): TGCGCCAGCAGCCAACTCGGACTAGCGGGAGGCGTAAAGACCCAGTACTTC. Encoded protein: CASSQLGLAGGVKTQYF.

The J gene is TRBJ2-1, the V gene TRBV5-1; TRBD2 matches at 8 bases. CDR1 is SGHRS, CDR2 YFSETQ, per germline. This CDR3 region has 14 residues. Trimming cost V 1 base and J 4 bases; bases outside gene matches: 1. This chain's CDR3 is CASSLSGGYNEQFF. The CDR3, as DNA: TGCGCCAGCAGCTTGAGCGGGGGTTACAATGAGCAGTTCTTC.

The V call is TRBV28, the J call TRBJ1-5, with no clear D. Germline CDR1 MDHEN, CDR2 SYDVKM. The CDR3 spans 12 residues. The V end was cut by 8 bases, the J end by 2 bases, with 7 bases between. CDR3 in amino acids: CASSVGNQPQHF. CDR3 bases: TGTGCCAGCTCGGTCGGCAATCAGCCCCAGCATTTT.

This clone was found once. The rearrangement uses TRBV2 and TRBJ1-2, with 9 bases that match TRBD1. Germline CDR1 reads SNHLY; CDR2 reads FYNNEI. CDR3 size: 14 residues. V lost 4 bases, J lost 5 bases, and 5 bases stayed unmatched. The chain's CDR3 is CASSAGQGRYGYTF. In DNA, the CDR3 is TGTGCCAGCAGTGCGGGACAGGGTCGATATGGCTACACCTTC. Filled out from reference TRBV2 and TRBJ1-2, the complete variable domain reads EPEVTQTPSHQVTQMGQEVILRCVPISNHLYFYWYRQILGQKVEFLVSFYNNEISEKSEIFDDQFSVERPDGSNFTLKIRSTKLEDSAMYFCASSAGQGRYGYTFGSGTRLTVV.

CDR3 sequence: CASSIARGQETQYF. The DNA of the CDR3 is TGTGCCAGTAGTATAGCGCGGGGGCAAGAGACCCAGTACTTC. The V and J genes are TRBV19 and TRBJ2-5, with 7 nucleotides matching TRBD2. In germline, CDR1 is LNHDA, CDR2 SQIVND (reference sequence). The CDR3 has 14 residues. J was trimmed by 2 bases and V by 1 base; bases with no gene match: 1.

The chain uses TRBV18 and TRBJ2-3; no firm D call. CDR1 KGHSH and CDR2 LQKENI come from the germline V gene. The CDR3 runs to 14 residues. Trimming took 3 bases from V and 5 from J, leaving 12 bases between them. The CDR3 DNA sequence: TGTGCCAGCTCACCGTCAGGCGTAAGAGATACGCAGTATTTT. Translating gives CASSPSGVRDTQYF.

The chain has TRBV5-6 and TRBJ1-3; D uncertain. V was cut by 4 bases and J by 2 bases, with 7 bases left in between. Per the germline V gene, CDR1 is SGHDT and CDR2 is YYEEEE. CDR3 size: 13 residues. The CDR3 DNA is TGTGCCAGCAGCCCCCTTACTGGAAACACCATATATTTT. Its translation is CASSPLTGNTIYF. The whole variable domain, remainder taken from reference TRBV5-6 and TRBJ1-3, is DAGVTQSPTHLIKTRGQQVTLRCSPKSGHDTVSWYQQALGQGPQFIFQYYEEEERQRGNFPDRFSGHQFPNYSSELNVNALLLGDSALYLCASSPLTGNTIYFGEGSWLTVV.

V and J are TRBV19 and TRBJ1-1, with no clear D. The CDR3 covers 11 residues. CDR1 is LNHDA and CDR2 is SQIVND in the germline V gene (reference sequence). Deletions cut 9 bases from V and 5 bases from J, with 10 bases between. Here the CDR3 DNA reads TGTGCCAGCATCTTAGAAACTGAAGCTTTCTTT. Translation gives CASILETEAFF.

The chain uses TRBV3-1 (or the pseudogene TRBV3-2) and TRBJ1-2; D perhaps matches TRBD1 (6 bases). Germline CDR1 LGHDT, CDR2 YNNKEL (reference sequence). Deletions cut 1 base from V and 9 bases from J, with 9 bases between. This CDR3 is built from 12 residues. This chain's CDR3 is CASSQGQGSYTF. The CDR3 bases are TGTGCCAGCAGCCAAGGGCAGGGGAGCTACACCTTC.

The CDR3 protein is CASSLEGISGNTIYF. The CDR3 DNA follows: TGTGCCAGCAGCTTAGAGGGGATCTCTGGAAACACCATATATTTT. The J gene is TRBJ1-3, the V gene TRBV7-8; a weak D match, TRBD1 (5 bases). Trimming pared 1 base from V and 0 bases from J, leaving 7 bases between. Per the germline V gene, CDR1 is SGHVS and CDR2 is FQNEAQ. The length of the CDR3 is 15 residues.

The chain combines TRBV2 with TRBJ1-6, with a possible D match to TRBD1 (5 bases). The CDR3 spans 15 residues. Germline V CDR1 and CDR2: SNHLY, FYNNEI. The V gene lost 8 bases and the J gene lost 0 bases, with 11 bases spanning the gap. For the CDR3, the DNA is TGTGCCAGCTGTATCGGGGGCTCCTATAATTCACCCCTCCACTTT. Its protein is CASCIGGSYNSPLHF.

V gene TRBV7-2 combines with J gene TRBJ2-6; 7 bases are a match to TRBD2. This CDR3 region has 17 residues. Germline CDR1 SGHTA, CDR2 FQGNSA. Trimming cost V 5 bases and J 0 bases; bases outside gene matches: 7. This CDR3 reads CASSRAGAHSGANVLTF. In nucleotides, the CDR3 is TGTGCCAGCAGCCGGGCGGGAGCACACTCTGGGGCCAACGTCCTGACTTTC.

The chain couples TRBV6-2 or TRBV6-3 to TRBJ2-3; perhaps TRBD2 as D (5 bases). Per the germline V gene, CDR1 is MNHEY and CDR2 is SVGEGT. V was clipped by 6 bases and J by 0 bases, with 13 bases between them. This CDR3 has 15 residues. The DNA of the CDR3 is TGTGCCAGCAGCTTAAATGAGGGTAGCACAGATACGCAGTATTTT. Translation: CASSLNEGSTDTQYF.